What follows describes a single TCR beta chain. The target of this receptor is not known. Base qualities are not recorded, but no much larger clone differs from it by a single base. This entry comes from a study of cytomegalovirus exposure and HLA in healthy donors (dated 2017 in TCRdb). Study-wide context: According to an earlier analysis of several hundred of the donors, about 179 million T cells yielded 117 million unique TCR beta sequences and approximately 300 Gb of sequence data. Across 398 genotyped donors of the cohort, an average of approximately 240,000 unique TCR beta nucleotide sequences per donor were sequenced, and 15% to 20% of those sequences were non-productive. Typing coverage varied by locus: roughly 620-640 donors for A, B, C, DRB1 and DQB1; about 520 for DQA1; around 610 for DPA1; around 490 for DPB1. About five DR-DQ haplotypes were treated as single units for association and clustering because of strong linkage in the cohort. A later analysis re-analyzed previously published TCR beta repertoires from roughly 690 donors and added high-resolution HLA genotyping to study TCR occurrence patterns. Rather than using new phenotypic data, the later analysis identified candidate immune exposures from TCR beta sequences and from how often those sequences occurred across donors. The study was designed to test whether signatures of past pathogen exposure could be identified by cataloging public T cell receptors. High-throughput TCR immunosequencing, statistical association of individual TCRs with disease status, and machine learning were combined to predict cytomegalovirus infection status. About 310 gigabases of sequencing data and tens of millions of unique TCR sequences were included in an early release covering several hundred HLA-typed donors. HLA typing included class I and class II loci at four-digit resolution. All discovery cohort repertoires had been generated on a single sequencing platform. Genome-wide SNP genotypes for about 60% of the roughly 700 donors were used in a later genetic analysis, which treated that subset as a discovery cohort. In addition to the first cohort of approximately 670 subjects, a separate validation cohort of 130 or so different subjects was used. The study profiled the T cell repertoires of 500 to 800 subjects by immunosequencing and related them to cytomegalovirus serostatus. Of the roughly 410 genotyped donors, more than 75% were placed in the genetic ancestry cluster associated with self-reported Caucasian donors. To decide whether each TCR beta V gene segment behaved as functional or pseudogenic, an earlier analysis of 587 of the donors relied on high-throughput TCR beta sequencing. Donor age, sex, ethnicity and CMV serostatus were collected together with the repertoire data.

The cohort consisted of approximately 670 healthy bone marrow donors. Cohort members were all nominally healthy when sampled, although unrecorded immune exposures were likely present. The donor was CMV seropositive and was included in the group of almost 300 seropositive cohort members. Each donor provided a peripheral blood sample, and peripheral blood mononuclear cells were used for TCR beta sequencing. The Qiagen DNeasy Blood Extraction Kit was used to extract genomic DNA from the blood cell samples. What the study reported, not specific to this receptor: A later analysis reported that several top co-occurrence clusters appeared linked to parvovirus B19, influenza, CMV and Epstein-Barr virus. A group of highly shared sequence variants was considered likely to be a technical artifact of the sequencing pipeline. In the study, approximately 150 TCR beta chains were listed as associated with cytomegalovirus. In a later genetic analysis, fewer N-insertions in productive TCRs were reported among donors in an Asian-associated ancestry cluster than the roughly 700-donor mean. Compared with equally common non-associated chains, HLA-associated TCR beta chains in a later analysis were more clonally expanded and had lower generation probabilities. Immune exposure information for the cohort was limited to CMV serostatus. V-gene and J-gene trimming of TCR beta chains was associated with a missense DCLRE1C variant in a later genetic analysis, and the association was replicated in an independent cohort. Linkage disequilibrium might explain the correlated functional status among segregating V segments, but an unknown experimental factor could not be excluded. Because counts were too low, 15 to 20 rarely observed V segments, including chromosome 9 orphons, were excluded from the earlier analysis of 500 to 700 of the donors. In this cohort, only TCR beta chains were sequenced, and detectable features were limited by the absence of alpha or paired-chain data. Across donors, most TCR sequences were observed very rarely, whereas some public TCRs were present in many individuals. A later analysis found that most CMV-associated TCR beta chains appeared HLA-restricted, with HLA associations seemingly driven largely by CMV exposure. When HLA alleles, especially DR and DQ, strongly co-occurred, TCR associations were difficult to assign to individual alleles. A further reported finding was that TCR beta sequences accurately predicted the HLA-A and HLA-B alleles for most subjects in the first cohort. The classifier was reported to diagnose cytomegalovirus status with high specificity and sensitivity in both the original cohort and the validation cohort. Because HLA typing was missing for some donors at each locus, association tests included only the typed subset. Sequencing depth was assumed to be roughly uniform across donors in the presence/absence analyses, though that assumption may not hold. In an earlier analysis of approximately 590 of the donors, most TCR beta V segments were observed in productive rearrangements about 90% or about 30% of the time, broadly matching IMGT annotations. In vitro tests confirmed that a few of the cytomegalovirus-associated TCR beta chains recognize cytomegalovirus antigens. The authors suggested that the approach could potentially be generalized to other disease states and immunological phenotypes. Specific HLA alleles were associated with about 17,000 TCR beta sequences at a false discovery rate of 0.05 in a later analysis. A later analysis found that TCR association rates varied across HLA loci, with DRB1 alleles showing the most associated TCRs and HLA-C alleles the fewest.

Library construction relied on the immunoSEQ multiplex PCR assay. For the multiplex PCR, a mixture combining 60 forward primers for TCR Vbeta segments and 13 reverse primers for TCR Jbeta segments was used. Amplification of the CDR3 region of rearranged TCR beta genes was performed with a multiplex PCR assay on genomic DNA. The Illumina HiSeq System was used to sequence the amplified TCR beta libraries as 87-base-pair reads. The paper's data handling went like this. Across the 500 to 750 repertoires, a later analysis counted approximately 75 million unique TCR beta chains, 9 million to 14 million of which were shared by at least two donors. Raw reads were error-corrected and collapsed into unique sequences by a nearest-neighbor algorithm in which closely related sequences were merged to remove PCR and sequencing errors. V, D and J gene segments were assigned by aligning CDR3 sequences to IMGT reference sequences. For a sequence to be retained, a match of at least six nucleotides was required to both a V gene segment and a J gene segment. Rearrangements were classified as productive when the CDR3 lacked stop codons and remained in frame with V and J, and all other rearrangements were classified as non-productive. CDR3 was defined by IMGT convention, running from the second conserved V-encoded cysteine to the conserved J-encoded phenylalanine. In an earlier analysis of around 570 of the donors, sequences lacking an unambiguous match to a single V gene segment were excluded. In an earlier analysis of almost 600 of the donors, a V segment was called functional when productive rearrangements were above 56.7%, and segregating when the standard deviation between donors exceeded 5%. To diagnose cytomegalovirus status from the catalog of TCR beta chain sequences, a statistical classification framework was built. V and J gene assignment, in a later analysis, came from comparing TCR nucleotide sequences with IMGT/GENE-DB human TR gene sequences. Using the TCRdist pipeline, a later analysis assigned CDR3 sequences along with most-parsimonious VDJ recombination scenarios. In a later analysis, every TCR beta chain was defined by the combination of its CDR3 amino acid sequence and its V-gene family, and reads without a unique V-gene family were dropped. In a later analysis, approximately 590 highly shared, low-generation-probability nucleotide sequences were removed to address suspected cross-contamination and a sequencing artifact. A later analysis calculated a clonal expansion index for each public chain from normalized within-repertoire ranks of inferred template counts. In a later analysis, generation probabilities were computed with a VDJ recombination model fitted to out-of-frame rearrangements, and the resulting probabilities were checked against IGoR. A later analysis scored TCR-TCR, TCR-HLA and TCR-CMV co-occurrence with hypergeometric tests, applying a repertoire-size bias correction to TCR pairs. In a later analysis, false discovery rates were estimated by permuting HLA or CMV assignments 20 times. A later analysis grouped co-occurring TCRs with DBSCAN, adding TCRdist sequence similarity when clustering within HLA-allele-positive subsets. Repertoires with fewer than 30,000 or more than 120,000 public chains, plus five repertoires with anomalous nucleotide sharing, were excluded from co-occurrence clustering. Held by TCRdb, this immuneACCESS table contains in-frame sequences only and omits some clones. Under half of the omission traces to an unresolved V gene where checked; the cause of the rest is unknown. That table gives V, J and clone size, and the DNA gave D and trimming. This sample comprises 110,000 or so clones, 67% of them detected only once. The ten largest clonotypes hold about 7.7% of the sample.

Sequencing input: PBMCs. This receptor was obtained from a man aged 18 to 30 in good health and CMV-seropositive.

The DNA sequence is TGTGCCAGCAGTGTAGAAGCGGGGGAGTCCTACGAGCAGTACTTC. It specifies CASSVEAGESYEQYF. The rearranged chain carries TRBV6-1 and TRBJ2-7; TRBD2 aligns with 8 central bases. V loses 4 bases at its end and J loses 1 base; junction bases beyond the gene matches: 6. There are 15 amino acids in the CDR3, from cysteine to phenylalanine inclusive. Only the CDR3 region is kept as DNA, spanning 45 bases read in frame from base 1. For CDR1 and CDR2, the germline V gene lists MNHNS and SASEGT.